These 27 T cell receptor beta chains originate from one sample sequenced in a study of T cell responses to AZD1222 COVID-19 vaccine. The table came from immunoSEQ multiplex PCR; TCRdb's copy has only in-frame clones and leaves some out. Of tens of thousands of clones listed, around 77% are singletons. The sequencing used peripheral blood, collected 28 days after the second dose of the MenACWY control vaccine. The origin of the receptors is an adult who received the MenACWY meningococcal vaccine as a control.

This clone was detected once. The chain joins TRBV18 to TRBJ1-2; D call uncertain. This CDR3 is built from 13 residues. V lost 3 bases to trimming and J lost 8 bases, with 13 bases between them. Germline V CDR1 and CDR2: KGHSH, LQKENI. CDR3: CASSPPGSGGYTF. In DNA form, the CDR3 reads TGTGCCAGCTCACCCCCGGGTTCCGGCGGCTACACCTTC.

V gene TRBV28 combines with J gene TRBJ1-2; D not resolved. Germline CDR1 is MDHEN and CDR2 is SYDVKM. This CDR3 contains 12 residues. Trimming stripped 8 bases from V and 5 bases from J, with 12 bases between. CDR3 amino acids: CASELEGYGYTF. The CDR3 nucleotides read TGTGCCAGCGAACTAGAGGGTTATGGCTACACCTTC.

The chain is built from TRBV19 and TRBJ1-5, with 7 positions matching TRBD1. The CDR3 spans 15 residues. Germline V gene lookup returns CDR1 LNHDA and CDR2 SQIVND (reference sequence). The J segment lost 4 bases and the V segment lost 2 bases, leaving 5 bases of the junction unmatched. CDR3 sequence: CASSIQKGANQPQHF. Here the CDR3 DNA reads TGTGCCAGTAGTATACAGAAGGGGGCGAATCAGCCCCAGCATTTT.

Only one count was recorded for this clone. The rearrangement uses TRBV10-1 and TRBJ2-2; 7 bases map to TRBD1. The CDR3 covers 16 residues. Per germline, CDR1 WNHNN and CDR2 SYGVQD (reference sequence). Trimming cost V 3 bases and J 2 bases; bases outside gene matches: 6. In DNA form, the CDR3 reads TGCGCCAGCAGTGAATCCACAGGGGCTAACACCGGGGAGCTGTTTTTT. The encoded protein is CASSESTGANTGELFF.

The CDR3 DNA reads TGTGCCACTAGCGGGGTTAGCTCCTACGAGCAGTACTTC. It encodes CATSGVSSYEQYF. The gene calls are TRBV10-3 and TRBJ2-7, with 9 bases lining up with TRBD2. Germline V CDR1 and CDR2: ENHRY, SYGVKD. This CDR3 contains 13 residues. V shed 10 bases and J 0 bases; nucleotides not matched to a gene: 4.

The chain joins TRBV2 to TRBJ2-1; TRBD1 matches 10 bases. The junction had 3 bases not matched to a gene; V was cut back by 8 bases and J by 8 bases. Per germline, CDR1 SNHLY and CDR2 FYNNEI. This CDR3 is built from 12 residues. CDR3 sequence (DNA): TGTGCCAGCGCTGACAGGGGGCATGAGCAGTTCTTC. It yields the protein CASADRGHEQFF. The variable domain in full, completed from reference TRBV2 and TRBJ2-1, reads EPEVTQTPSHQVTQMGQEVILRCVPISNHLYFYWYRQILGQKVEFLVSFYNNEISEKSEIFDDQFSVERPDGSNFTLKIRSTKLEDSAMYFCASADRGHEQFFGPGTRLTVL.

The J gene is TRBJ2-7, the V gene TRBV5-1; D might be TRBD1 (6 bases). This CDR3 is built from 15 residues. V dropped 0 bases and J dropped 3 bases, with 13 bases sitting between them. Germline values: CDR1 SGHRS, CDR2 YFSETQ. This chain's CDR3 is CASSLGGPMYYEQYF. The CDR3 DNA reads TGCGCCAGCAGCTTGGGGGGGCCGATGTACTACGAGCAGTACTTC.

The chain employs TRBV4-1 and TRBJ1-2; the D gene is possibly TRBD1 (6 bases). Germline V lookup: CDR1 MGHRA, CDR2 YSYEKL. V dropped 1 base and J dropped 8 bases, with 20 bases sitting between them. The CDR3 runs 16 residues. This chain's CDR3 is CASSQVSWAGDRGYTF. In DNA form, the CDR3 reads TGCGCCAGCAGCCAAGTCTCCTGGGCAGGGGACCGGGGCTACACCTTC.

The chain employs TRBV19 and TRBJ1-2; D not resolved. Trimming took off 7 bases at V and 7 bases at J, with 13 bases between the two ends. This CDR3 comprises 12 residues. CDR1 is LNHDA and CDR2 is SQIVND in the germline V gene (reference sequence). The CDR3 sequence is CASTPPVGGYTF. CDR3 nucleotide sequence: TGTGCCAGTACCCCTCCGGTTGGTGGCTACACCTTC.

This clone was found a few times. V usage is TRBV5-4 and J usage is TRBJ2-5; TRBD2 is a possible D gene (6 bases). Trimming stripped 6 bases from V and 2 bases from J, with 14 bases between. The CDR3 is 14 residues long. The germline V gene has CDR1 SGHNT and CDR2 YYREEE (reference sequence). CDR3 sequence reads: CASTFRAGQETQYF. CDR3 bases: TGTGCCAGCACCTTTCGGGCGGGACAAGAGACCCAGTACTTC.

This chain uses TRBV25-1 with TRBJ2-3, with D perhaps matching TRBD1 or TRBD2 (5 bases each). V was trimmed by 2 bases and J by 4 bases, leaving 13 bases between them. The CDR3 has 15 residues. Looked up from germline, CDR1 is MGHDK and CDR2 is SYGVNS. Written as DNA, the CDR3 is TGTGCCAGCAGTGAAAGCGAAGGGACGGCAGATACGCAGTATTTT. Translated, it gives CASSESEGTADTQYF.

V gene TRBV7-9 combines with J gene TRBJ1-1; no firm D call. The CDR3 is made up of 14 amino acids. The V gene lost 2 bases and the J gene lost 0 bases, with 7 bases spanning the gap. Germline CDR1 and CDR2: SEHNR and FQNEAQ (reference sequence). The CDR3 DNA reads as TGTGCCAGCAGCTTAACAGCCATGAACACTGAAGCTTTCTTT. It specifies CASSLTAMNTEAFF. The full variable domain, its missing parts supplied by reference TRBV7-9 and TRBJ1-1, is DTGVSQNPRHKITKRGQNVTFRCDPISEHNRLYWYRQTLGQGPEFLTYFQNEAQLEKSRLLSDRFSAERPKGSFSTLEIQRTEQGDSAMYLCASSLTAMNTEAFFGQGTRLTVV.

The V gene is TRBV5-1, the J gene TRBJ2-7; no reliable D call. The V end was cut by 0 bases, the J end by 0 bases, with 7 bases between. CDR1 SGHRS and CDR2 YFSETQ come from the germline V gene. The CDR3 loop spans 14 amino acids. The CDR3 DNA follows: TGCGCCAGCAGCTTGGACCCTGACTCCTACGAGCAGTACTTC. This codes for CASSLDPDSYEQYF.

V usage is TRBV5-6 and J usage is TRBJ2-1; D uncertain. Trimming stripped 2 bases from V and 7 bases from J, with 22 bases between. Germline CDR1 is SGHDT and CDR2 is YYEEEE. This CDR3 has 17 amino acids. Here the CDR3 reads CASSFSSQLLPWNEQFF. CDR3 DNA: TGTGCCAGCAGCTTTTCTTCTCAGCTCCTCCCGTGGAATGAGCAGTTCTTC.

The rearrangement uses TRBV19 and TRBJ1-5; D is undetermined. The CDR3 is 14 residues long. The ends were cut back, 5 bases at V and 4 bases at J, with 12 bases in the middle. From germline, CDR1 is LNHDA and CDR2 SQIVND (reference sequence). This CDR3 reads CASSGLSVNQPQHF. CDR3 bases: TGTGCCAGTAGTGGGTTAAGTGTAAATCAGCCCCAGCATTTT.

This sequence joins TRBV28 and TRBJ1-2, with D possibly being TRBD1 (6 bases). The CDR3 covers 15 residues. Germline values: CDR1 MDHEN, CDR2 SYDVKM. V was pared by 2 bases and J by 5 bases, with 15 bases between. CDR3 residues: CASSLGGGRRYGYTF. CDR3 in DNA: TGTGCCAGCAGTTTAGGGGGCGGGAGGAGGTATGGCTACACCTTC.

J is TRBJ1-6 and V is TRBV6-5; maybe TRBD1 (5 bases). V gave up 0 bases and J gave up 7 bases, with 13 bases separating them. This CDR3 comprises 16 residues. Looked up from germline, CDR1 is MNHEY and CDR2 is SVGAGI. The CDR3: CASSYSPGRRNSPLHF. The CDR3 DNA is TGTGCCAGCAGTTACTCTCCGGGACGAAGGAATTCACCCCTCCACTTT.

This clone came up a few times. The chain is built from TRBV30 and TRBJ1-2; unclear D gene. The CDR3 runs to 14 residues. V lost 2 bases, J lost 1 base, and 11 bases lay in between. The germline CDR1 and CDR2 sequences are GTSNPN and SVGIG (reference sequence). CDR3 sequence reads: CAWSQKGRNYGYTF. DNA of the CDR3: TGTGCCTGGAGTCAAAAAGGGCGTAACTATGGCTACACCTTC.

The chain recombines TRBV5-4 with TRBJ2-3, with 9 bases that match TRBD2. Germline CDR1 is SGHNT and CDR2 is YYREEE (reference sequence). The CDR3 totals 15 residues. V lost 2 bases, J lost 2 bases, and 3 bases stayed unmatched. The CDR3 spells CASSLIAGDTDTQYF. The CDR3 DNA follows: TGTGCCAGCAGCTTAATAGCGGGGGACACAGATACGCAGTATTTT.

This chain links TRBV18 with TRBJ2-3, with D possibly being TRBD1 or TRBD2 (5 bases each). This CDR3 is 13 amino acids long. With 6 bases removed from V and 2 bases from J, the gap between germline ends came to 9 bases. CDR1 is KGHSH, CDR2 LQKENI, per germline. The CDR3 DNA is TGTGCCAGCTCCCCTGGGACCACAGATACGCAGTATTTT. The encoded protein is CASSPGTTDTQYF.

The chain employs TRBV13 and TRBJ2-1; 7 bases fit TRBD1. CDR3 length: 14 amino acids. The trim removed 5 bases at V and 4 bases at J, leaving 5 bases unmatched. CDR1 and CDR2 from the germline V gene are PRHDT and FYEKMQ (reference sequence). The CDR3 spells CASSLGTDYNEQFF. The CDR3 DNA sequence: TGTGCCAGCAGCCTCGGGACAGATTACAATGAGCAGTTCTTC.

This clone has more than one count but fewer than ten. This CDR3 reads CASSYVQGAQPQHF. CDR3 DNA sequence: TGTGCCAGCAGTTACGTACAGGGCGCTCAGCCCCAGCATTTT. The chain couples TRBV6-5 to TRBJ1-5, with a weak D call TRBD1 (6 bases). The CDR3 loop spans 14 amino acids. Between the trimmed V and J ends, which lost 2 bases and 6 bases, there was a span of 11 bases. Germline CDR1 MNHEY, CDR2 SVGAGI.

The V call is TRBV5-1, the J call TRBJ2-7, with 9 bases that match TRBD1. Trimming took 5 bases from V and 6 from J; bases not matched to a gene: 12. The CDR3 runs to 15 residues. Germline loops: CDR1 SGHRS, CDR2 YFSETQ. This CDR3 reads CASRSLGTGIREQYF. The CDR3 bases are TGCGCCAGCAGATCGCTGGGGACAGGGATACGCGAGCAGTACTTC.

V gene TRBV5-6 combines with J gene TRBJ1-4; D perhaps matches TRBD1 (5 bases). Trimming pared 1 base from V and 7 bases from J, leaving 11 bases between. Germline loops: CDR1 SGHDT, CDR2 YYEEEE. The CDR3 sequence is 14 residues long. CDR3 nucleotides: TGTGCCAGCAGCTTGATGGGGCAGGGTGAAAAACTGTTTTTT. It yields the protein CASSLMGQGEKLFF.

The V call is TRBV5-1, the J call TRBJ1-1; 7 nucleotides match TRBD1. Losses at the gene ends were 4 bases for V and 5 bases for J; bases not matched to a gene: 11. In germline, CDR1 is SGHRS, CDR2 YFSETQ. The CDR3 runs 15 residues. CDR3 region: CASSQGKTGTTEAFF. Here the CDR3 DNA reads TGCGCCAGCAGCCAAGGAAAGACAGGGACAACTGAAGCTTTCTTT.

This chain connects TRBV19 to TRBJ1-6; 9 positions agree with TRBD1. Germline CDR1 is LNHDA and CDR2 is SQIVND (reference sequence). The CDR3 is made up of 15 amino acids. V lost 6 bases, J lost 10 bases, and 10 bases stayed unmatched. The CDR3 loop is CASRIVTGGNSPLHF. CDR3 nucleotide sequence: TGTGCCAGTAGGATCGTGACAGGGGGTAACTCACCCCTCCACTTT.

In this sample, this clone turned up a few times. The gene calls are TRBV16 and TRBJ1-5; unclear D gene. The CDR3 runs to 15 residues. V lost 6 bases, J lost 0 bases, and 12 bases lay in between. Germline V lookup: CDR1 KGHSY, CDR2 FQNENV. The CDR3 DNA reads as TGTGCCAGCAGTCCGGACGGGGATAGCAATCAGCCCCAGCATTTT. It encodes CASSPDGDSNQPQHF.